This T cell receptor beta chain originates from a study of T-cell reconstitution after alpha-beta-depleted transplantation in children. The study's findings and limits: By about two months after transplant, alpha-beta T cells reportedly arose from several hundred graft clones that had expanded. One year post-transplant, T-cell counts and diversity were largely derived from T cells produced anew. Day-60 TCRbeta diversity that was high in some patients was derived from surviving recipient T cells and thymic progenitors.

This CDR3 is 13 amino acids long. V was cut by 2 bases and J by 3 bases, with 8 bases left in between. Per germline, CDR1 SGHDN and CDR2 FVKESK. Comments on this clonotype: Its antigen is as yet unknown.

Molecular barcoding with unique molecular identifiers was used for the TCRbeta library. TCRdb reprocessed the PCR reads with MiXCR, giving one entry per CDR3 protein. The repertoire consists of some 600,000 distinct CDR3 sequences, with roughly 13% occurring once and the leading ten covering around 2.2%. The receptor was derived from a male patient younger than 18 who had a stem cell transplant for acute myeloid leukemia, so the T cells may come from the graft donor. Sequencing used PBMCs, mostly from graft donor cells, obtained 360 days after TCRalphabeta/CD19-depleted stem cell transplant. V gene TRBV14 combines with J gene TRBJ2-7, with unresolved D. The CDR3 loop reads CASSQPPGYEQYF. CDR3 nucleotide sequence: TGTGCCAGCAGCCAACCCCCGGGCTACGAGCAGTACTTC. The complete variable domain, with remaining parts taken from reference TRBV14 and TRBJ2-7, reads EAGVTQFPSHSVIEKGQTVTLRCDPISGHDNLYWYRRVMGKEIKFLLHFVKESKQDESGMPNNRFLAERTGGTYSTLKVQPAELEDSGVYFCASSQPPGYEQYFGPGTRLTVT.